A selection of T cell receptor beta chains follows, all from one sample in a study of shared clonotypes between healthy human individuals. Data came from immunoSEQ multiplex PCR; TCRdb stores just in-frame clones and leaves some out. The sample yields some 1.5 million clones, roughly 96% seen once. Material: naive CD4+ T cells sorted from blood. These receptors were obtained from a man aged 25 to 40 in good health. CDR3s include the opening cysteine and the closing phenylalanine or tryptophan. A D gene is named only where the DNA matches it firmly. The size field is filled for only some rows; it gives once, few, many or a size class.

D	size	V	J	DNA	CDR3
TRBD2	.	TRBV5-1	TRBJ2-2	TGCGCCAGCCAGGAGTTAGCGGGAGTAGGCGGGGAGCTGTTTTTT	CASQELAGVGGELFF
TRBD2	.	TRBV5-4	TRBJ2-1	TGTGCCAGCAGCTTGGCCTCGGGAGGCTCCTACAATGAGCAGTTCTTC	CASSLASGGSYNEQFF
TRBD1	.	TRBV5-1	TRBJ1-5	TGCGCCAGCAGCAGCGGGACAGGGGGTCGACAGCCCCAGCATTTT	CASSSGTGGRQPQHF
.	.	TRBV14	TRBJ1-5	TGTGCCAGCAGCCAATCGGGGTGGAATCAGCCCCAGCATTTT	CASSQSGWNQPQHF
.	.	TRBV20-1	TRBJ2-1	TGCAGTGCTAAGCAGGCTGAGCAGTTCTTC	CSAKQAEQFF
.	.	TRBV30	TRBJ2-2	TGTGCCTGGAGTGTATCGGGTATCTGGGGGGAGCTGTTTTTT	CAWSVSGIWGELFF
TRBD2	.	TRBV7-6	TRBJ2-2	TGTGCCAGCAGCTTAGTATCGTCGGGAGGGCCGAACACCGGGGAGCTGTTTTTT	CASSLVSSGGPNTGELFF
.	.	TRBV12-5	TRBJ2-2	TGTGCTAGTGGTTTGGTTCTCCACGCGAACACCGGGGAGCTGTTTTTT	CASGLVLHANTGELFF
.	once	TRBV9	TRBJ2-7	TGTGCCAGCAGCGTGGGAGCAGGCTCCTACGAGCAGTACTTC	CASSVGAGSYEQYF
.	.	TRBV30	TRBJ2-3	TGTGCCTGGAGCGTCACTGGGGGTACTACGCAGTATTTT	CAWSVTGGTTQYF
.	.	TRBV10-1	TRBJ1-2	TGCGCCAGCAGTGCCCGGAGAGGGTATGGCTACACCTTC	CASSARRGYGYTF
TRBD2	once	TRBV10-3	TRBJ2-2	TGTGCCATCAGTGAGTTGGCGGGAGGTTATACAACGAACACCGGGGAGCTGTTTTTT	CAISELAGGYTTNTGELFF
.	.	TRBV10-3	TRBJ2-1	TGTGCCATCAGTGATAACAGGAGAATGATAACTGAGCAGTTCTTC	CAISDNRRMITEQFF
.	.	TRBV5-4	TRBJ2-3	TGTGCCAGCGGATCCGAACGCACAGATACGCAGTATTTT	CASGSERTDTQYF
.	.	TRBV9	TRBJ2-2	TGTGCCAGCAGCTCAGGGACCGGGACCGGGGAGCTGTTTTTT	CASSSGTGTGELFF
.	once	TRBV6-6	TRBJ1-1	TGTGCCAGCAGTTACTCGGTTCGGGGGGCGGACACTGAAGCTTTCTTT	CASSYSVRGADTEAFF
.	.	TRBV7-8	TRBJ2-1	TGTGCCAGCAGCTTAGCAAGGGACGGGGAGCAGTTCTTC	CASSLARDGEQFF